One and the same sample provided the 12 T cell receptor beta chains below, sequenced in a study of blood T cell repertoires in COVID-19. Measured with immunoSEQ multiplex PCR; TCRdb has only the in-frame clones, and not every one. This sample has fewer than 100,000 clones; 70% to 90% occur once, and the top ten carry approximately 17%. Sequencing was done on a sample of peripheral blood. These receptors were obtained from a man aged 80 or over in a cohort sampled during active COVID-19.

The V and J genes are TRBV28 and TRBJ1-3; maybe TRBD1 (6 bases). The CDR3 loop spans 14 amino acids. Trimming pared 4 bases from V and 2 bases from J, leaving 9 bases between. Germline CDR1 MDHEN, CDR2 SYDVKM. This CDR3 is CASSSTGPGNTIYF. Here the CDR3 DNA reads TGTGCCAGCAGTTCTACAGGGCCTGGAAACACCATATATTTT.

V gene TRBV3-1 (or the pseudogene TRBV3-2) combines with J gene TRBJ2-7; tentatively, D is TRBD1 (5 bases). Germline V gene data show CDR1 as LGHDT and CDR2 as YNNKEL (reference sequence). The ends were cut back, 2 bases at V and 0 bases at J, with 14 bases in the middle. This CDR3 region has 16 residues. The CDR3 loop is CASSQRGWDYSYEQYF. CDR3 in DNA: TGTGCCAGCAGCCAAAGGGGTTGGGATTACTCCTACGAGCAGTACTTC.

This chain joins TRBV19 and TRBJ2-1, with a tentative D call TRBD2 (6 bases). V was cut by 0 bases and J by 4 bases, with 10 bases left in between. From germline, CDR1 is LNHDA and CDR2 SQIVND (reference sequence). This CDR3 has 15 residues. CDR3 DNA sequence: TGTGCCAGTAGTATAGATAGCGGCCAGTACAATGAGCAGTTCTTC. Amino acid sequence: CASSIDSGQYNEQFF. The full variable domain, in which reference TRBV19 and TRBJ2-1 provide the parts outside the CDR3, is DGGITQSPKYLFRKEGQNVTLSCEQNLNHDAMYWYRQDPGQGLRLIYYSQIVNDFQKGDIAEGYSVSREKKESFPLTVTSAQKNPTAFYLCASSIDSGQYNEQFFGPGTRLTVL.

This clone was seen a handful of times. The chain recombines TRBV28 with TRBJ2-3; TRBD1 matches at 10 bases. This CDR3 spans 17 amino acids. The J segment lost 1 base and the V segment lost 1 base, leaving 5 bases of the junction unmatched. From germline, CDR1 is MDHEN and CDR2 SYDVKM. CDR3 residues: CASSLSEGTGGTDTQYF. CDR3 coding DNA: TGTGCCAGCAGTTTATCTGAAGGGACAGGGGGCACAGATACGCAGTATTTT.

The V and J genes are TRBV2 and TRBJ1-2; a weak D match, TRBD1 (5 bases). V shed 3 bases and J shed 2 bases, with 10 bases lying between them. This CDR3 is 14 amino acids long. Germline V CDR1 and CDR2: SNHLY, FYNNEI. CDR3 sequence reads: CASSEGRGNYGYTF. The CDR3 DNA reads as TGTGCCAGCAGTGAGGGGAGGGGAAACTATGGCTACACCTTC.

The chain employs TRBV27 and TRBJ1-5, with D unclear. The CDR3 is made up of 16 amino acids. V lost 5 bases and J 0 bases, leaving 14 bases between the germline ends. Germline V gene lookup returns CDR1 MNHEY and CDR2 SMNVEV (reference sequence). The CDR3, as DNA: TGTGCCAGCAGTCTCACGTGGGCGAATAGCAATCAGCCCCAGCATTTT. Its protein product is CASSLTWANSNQPQHF.

This clone was observed once. CDR3 DNA: TGCGCCAGCAGTTGGGGAGACACCGGGGAGCTGTTTTTT. It is translated as CASSWGDTGELFF. The chain recombines TRBV5-1 with TRBJ2-2, with a possible D match to TRBD2 (5 bases). CDR1 SGHRS and CDR2 YFSETQ come from the germline V gene. The CDR3 loop spans 13 amino acids. Trimming took 5 bases from V and 3 from J, leaving 8 bases between them.

The rearrangement uses TRBV28 and TRBJ2-2; D is perhaps TRBD2 (6 bases). There are 14 residues in the CDR3. Trimming removed 3 bases at V and 5 bases at J, with 10 bases between. Per germline, CDR1 MDHEN and CDR2 SYDVKM. The CDR3 bases are TGTGCCAGCAGTTTGTTTCGGGGGACCGGGGAGCTGTTTTTT. Its translation: CASSLFRGTGELFF.

The J gene is TRBJ1-2, the V gene TRBV7-9; TRBD1 matches at 7 bases. Germline assignment: CDR1 SEHNR and CDR2 FQNEAQ (reference sequence). The ends lost 6 bases at V and 4 bases at J; junction bases unmatched: 5. The CDR3 is 13 amino acids. For the CDR3, the DNA is TGTGCCAGCAGAAACGACAGGGCCTATGGCTACACCTTC. Encoded protein: CASRNDRAYGYTF.

This clone was found once. The gene calls are TRBV4-1 and TRBJ2-3, with D maybe TRBD2 (6 bases). Germline CDR1 and CDR2: MGHRA and YSYEKL. The length of the CDR3 is 14 residues. With 5 bases removed from V and 3 bases from J, the gap between germline ends came to 12 bases. CDR3 DNA: TGCGCCAGCAGCGAACTAGCAGGTACAGATACGCAGTATTTT. It specifies CASSELAGTDTQYF.

This clone was seen a few times. The chain recombines TRBV2 with TRBJ1-5; 10 positions agree with TRBD1. V lost 3 bases, J lost 0 bases, and 8 bases stayed unmatched. The CDR3 extends over 18 amino acids. CDR1 is SNHLY, CDR2 FYNNEI, per germline. CDR3 sequence (DNA): TGTGCCAGCAGTGACCGGGACAGGGGCCTCTATAGCAATCAGCCCCAGCATTTT. It encodes CASSDRDRGLYSNQPQHF.

The chain carries TRBV28 and TRBJ1-1; D is ambiguous. Germline values: CDR1 MDHEN, CDR2 SYDVKM. V shed 2 bases and J shed 1 base, with 11 bases lying between them. The CDR3 length is 15 residues. For the CDR3, the DNA is TGTGCCAGCAGTTTACTACTACCCAGGAACACTGAAGCTTTCTTT. It translates to CASSLLLPRNTEAFF.